A selection of T cell receptor beta chains follows, all from one sample in a study of early T cells in non-severe SARS-CoV-2 infection. TCRdb re-called the 5' RACE reads with MiXCR, one entry per CDR3 protein. There are 24,000 or so distinct CDR3 sequences in the sample; about 4.4% occur only once, and around 4.8% lies in the top ten. Sample: whole blood. All receptors derive from an adult who was a healthcare worker with PCR-confirmed SARS-CoV-2 infection or an uninfected control (not recorded which). The CDR3 runs from the conserved cysteine through the conserved F or W. A D gene is named only where the DNA matches it firmly. The listing skips clone size in some rows; elsewhere it reads once, few, many or a size class.

>few|TRBD2|TRBJ2-3|TRBV14
TGTGCCAGCAGCCGTGAAGTAGCGGGGGTTGGCGACGCCTTGTCAGATACGCAGTATTTT
CASSREVAGVGDALSDTQYF
>many|TRBD1|TRBJ2-5|TRBV28
TGTGCCAGCAGTCCTAATCCGGGACAGGGGGCTTTGGAGACCCAGTACTTC
CASSPNPGQGALETQYF
>few|.|TRBJ2-2|TRBV11-2
TGTGCCAGCAGCTTAGCGCAGGGTACCGGGGAGCTGTTTTTT
CASSLAQGTGELFF
>many|.|TRBJ2-5|TRBV27
TGTGCCAGCAGTTTATACGGAGAGACCCAGTACTTC
CASSLYGETQYF
>many|.|TRBJ2-1|TRBV11-2
TGTGCCAGCAGCCCGCTCCGGGCCGCTGGGGATGAGCAGTTCTTC
CASSPLRAAGDEQFF
>many|TRBD2|TRBJ2-7|TRBV10-2
TGCGCCAGCAGTGACCGGGGGAGGATGGAAGCGGGAGGTTATAGGGAGCAGTACTTC
CASSDRGRMEAGGYREQYF
>many|.|TRBJ2-6|TRBV28
TGTGCCAGCACCCCGTGGGGTATCTCGTCTGGGGCCAACGTCCTGACTTTC
CASTPWGISSGANVLTF
>many|TRBD1|TRBJ1-1|TRBV6-1
TGTGCCAGCAGTGTGCGACAGGGCGCTGAAGCTTTCTTT
CASSVRQGAEAFF
>.|.|TRBJ2-1|TRBV5-1
TGCGCCAGCAGCCAGGCCATATTTTTACCCAATGAGCAGTTCTTC
CASSQAIFLPNEQFF
>many|TRBD2|TRBJ2-2|TRBV28
TGTGCCAGCAGTGCGACTAGCGGGTACACCGGGGAGCTGTTTTTT
CASSATSGYTGELFF
>many|TRBD2|TRBJ2-5|TRBV15
TGTGCCACCAGCAAGACAGCGGGGCTACAAGAGACCCAGTACTTC
CATSKTAGLQETQYF
>many|.|TRBJ2-1|TRBV7-3
TGTGCCAGCAGCTTAACGTGGGGGGAGCGCCTGAATGAGCAGTTCTTC
CASSLTWGERLNEQFF
>.|.|TRBJ2-5|TRBV7-9
TGTGCCAGCAGCTCGGACCCGGCGGAGACCCAGTACTTC
CASSSDPAETQYF
>many|.|TRBJ2-5|TRBV18
TGTGCCAGCTCACCAACTGTTGATCTGGCAGAGACCCAGTACTTC
CASSPTVDLAETQYF
>.|TRBD2|TRBJ2-1|TRBV24-1
TGTGTCACCTCTAGCGGGAGTTCATCTGAGCAGTTCTTC
CVTSSGSSSEQFF